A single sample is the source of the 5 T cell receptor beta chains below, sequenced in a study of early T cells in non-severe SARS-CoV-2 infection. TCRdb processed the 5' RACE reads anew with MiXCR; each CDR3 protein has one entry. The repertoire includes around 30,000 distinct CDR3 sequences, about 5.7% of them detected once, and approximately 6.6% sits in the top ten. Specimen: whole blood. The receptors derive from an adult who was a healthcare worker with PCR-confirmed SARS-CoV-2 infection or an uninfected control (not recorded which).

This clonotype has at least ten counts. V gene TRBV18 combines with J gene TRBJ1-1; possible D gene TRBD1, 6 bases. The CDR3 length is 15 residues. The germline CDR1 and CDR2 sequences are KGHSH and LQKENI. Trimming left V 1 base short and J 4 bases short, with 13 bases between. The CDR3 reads CASSPLQGGGTEAFF. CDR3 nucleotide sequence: TGTGCCAGCTCACCACTGCAGGGAGGGGGCACTGAAGCTTTCTTT.

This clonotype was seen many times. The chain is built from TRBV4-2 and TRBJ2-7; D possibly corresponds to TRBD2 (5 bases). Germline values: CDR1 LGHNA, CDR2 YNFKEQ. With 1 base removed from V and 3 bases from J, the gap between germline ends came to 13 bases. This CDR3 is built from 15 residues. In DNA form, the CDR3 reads TGTGCCAGCAGCCAAGGTCTAGCATTGGGCTACGAGCAGTACTTC. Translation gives CASSQGLALGYEQYF.

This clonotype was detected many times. CDR3 sequence: CASSSGQGPGQPQHF. CDR3 nucleotide sequence: TGTGCCAGCAGTTCGGGACAGGGGCCGGGTCAGCCCCAGCATTTT. The chain links TRBV12-3 or TRBV12-4 to TRBJ1-5; 10 nucleotides agree with TRBD1. The CDR3 contains 15 residues. The V gene end was trimmed by 4 bases and the J gene end by 6 bases; junction bases not matched to a gene: 6.

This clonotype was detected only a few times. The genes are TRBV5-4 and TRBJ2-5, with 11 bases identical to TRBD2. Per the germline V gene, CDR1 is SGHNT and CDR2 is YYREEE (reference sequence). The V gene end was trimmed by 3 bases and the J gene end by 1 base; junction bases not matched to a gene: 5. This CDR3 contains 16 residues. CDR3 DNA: TGTGCCAGCAGCTCTAAACTAGCGGGAGCCCAAGAGACCCAGTACTTC. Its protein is CASSSKLAGAQETQYF.

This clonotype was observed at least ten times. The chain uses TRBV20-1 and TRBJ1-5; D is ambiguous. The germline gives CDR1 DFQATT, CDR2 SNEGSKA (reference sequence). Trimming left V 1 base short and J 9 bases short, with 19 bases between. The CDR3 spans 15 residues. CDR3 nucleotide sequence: TGCAGTGCTAGAGCGCACATGATTGATACGAGGCCCCAGCATTTT. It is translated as CSARAHMIDTRPQHF.